The subject of this entry is one T cell receptor (beta chain). Its antigen remains unknown. This record comes from a study of T cell responses to AZD1222 COVID-19 vaccine. Study findings and constraints: The donors showed a predominance of white British ancestry and of females, with possible underestimation of clonal diversity. Across the whole spike, CD4 TCRs peaked at regions 160-218 and 743-854. Nearly half of unique spike-specific TCRs reportedly avoided B.1.351 and B.1.1.7 mutated regions. All repertoire sampling was performed exclusively after the peak T cell response.

The repertoire was sequenced with immunoSEQ multiplex PCR; TCRdb's copy has only in-frame clones and lacks some. The table shows 150,000 to 200,000 clones, with about 91% occurring only once. CDR3 size: 15 residues. V lost 3 bases to trimming and J lost 5 bases, with 16 bases between them. Germline CDR1 reads SGHNT; CDR2 reads YENEEA. Source: peripheral blood, taken 28 days after the second AZD1222 dose. The J gene is TRBJ1-1, the V gene TRBV11-3; maybe TRBD1 (5 bases). The receptor's source is an adult who received the AZD1222 COVID-19 vaccine. The CDR3 nucleotides are TGTGCCAGCAGCTTGGGTCGGCGGGGGGAAACTGAAGCTTTCTTT. This translates into CASSLGRRGETEAFF.